A single sample gave rise to the 25 T cell receptor beta chains below, sequenced in a study of T cell clonality in common variable immunodeficiency. Assay used: immunoSEQ multiplex PCR; TCRdb lists only in-frame clones, some missing. This sample carries approximately 75,000 clones and no singletons, and approximately 0.84% goes to the top ten. Sequencing was performed on peripheral blood mononuclear cells. The receptors here all came from a person aged 18 to 75 in good health.

This clone has ten or more counts. The read terminates 3 residues ahead of where the CDR3 ends, so the germline J gene completes it. The chain combines TRBV5-1 with TRBJ2-1; 11 bases align to TRBD2. The CDR3 totals 18 residues. With 2 bases clipped from V and 1 base from J, the junction kept 8 bases outside the gene matches. Germline CDR1 is SGHRS and CDR2 is YFSETQ. The sequenced part of the CDR3 DNA is TGCGCCAGCAGCTTAAGGAGGCTAGCGGGAGGTTCCTACAATGAG. As protein: CASSLRRLAGGSYNE. The whole CDR3 sequence is CASSLRRLAGGSYNEQFF.

This clone was seen many times. CDR3 bases read: TGCAGCGTCCGACTAGCGGGGCACACCGGGGAG. Translation gives CSVRLAGHTGE. The complete CDR3 protein is CSVRLAGHTGELFF. The chain carries TRBV29-1 and TRBJ2-2, with TRBD2 matching 11 bases. The missing CDR3 end, 3 residues past where the read stops, is filled in from the germline J gene. Germline lookup yields CDR1 SQVTM and CDR2 ANQGSEA. The CDR3 covers 14 residues. Germline trimming cut 6 bases from V and 3 bases from J; bases unmatched to any gene: 3.

This clone was recorded many times. Sequencing ends 3 residues short of the CDR3 end; the germline J gene provides the rest. V usage is TRBV5-1 and J usage is TRBJ1-2; D uncertain. Trimming cost V 5 bases and J 4 bases, with 12 bases left between them. This CDR3 has 13 residues. CDR1 SGHRS and CDR2 YFSETQ come from the germline V gene. The CDR3 region is CASRLGETYGYTF. The sequenced CDR3 bases are TGCGCCAGCAGGCTCGGGGAGACCTATGGC.

This clone was picked up many times. Sequencing ends 3 residues short of the CDR3 end; the germline J gene provides the rest. The chain uses TRBV7-8 and TRBJ2-3; 8 nucleotides line up with TRBD1. The CDR3 covers 15 residues. CDR1 is SGHVS and CDR2 is FQNEAQ in the germline V gene. Unmatched junction bases numbered 0, after V lost 1 base and J lost 0 bases. The CDR3 sequence: CASSLGQGSTDTQYF. The CDR3 bases that were read are TGTGCCAGCAGCTTAGGACAGGGGAGCACAGATACG. Full variable domain (missing parts from reference TRBV7-8 and TRBJ2-3): GAGVSQSPRYKVAKRGQDVALRCDPISGHVSLFWYQQALGQGPEFLTYFQNEAQLDKSGLPSDRFFAERPEGSVSTLKIQRTQQEDSAVYLCASSLGQGSTDTQYFGPGTRLTVL.

At least ten counts were recorded for this clone. The read falls 3 residues short of the CDR3 end, and the missing part is taken from the germline J gene. The V and J genes are TRBV7-2 and TRBJ2-2; 8 nucleotides agree with TRBD1. The V segment lost 5 bases and the J segment 5 bases; nucleotides outside the gene matches: 4. The CDR3 is 14 amino acids. Germline-derived CDR1 and CDR2 are SGHTA and FQGNSA. The part of the CDR3 DNA that was read is TGTGCCAGCAGCCGACAGGGGAGAACCGGGGAG. As protein: CASSRQGRTGE. The whole CDR3 sequence reads CASSRQGRTGELFF.

This clone was recorded at least ten times. The CDR3 end lies 3 residues beyond the end of the read and is filled in from the germline J gene. This chain links TRBV20-1 with TRBJ2-2, with 10 bases aligning to TRBD2. The CDR3 sequence is 16 residues long. Trimming cost V 3 bases and J 4 bases; bases outside gene matches: 8. Germline assignment: CDR1 DFQATT and CDR2 SNEGSKA (reference sequence). The CDR3: CSASSGRAESTGELFF. The CDR3 bases that were read are TGCAGTGCTAGCAGCGGGAGGGCCGAGAGCACCGGGGAG.

A few counts support this clone. At one end the junction does not follow the germline gene, possibly because of a read error. The sequenced part of the CDR3 DNA is TGTCCCAGCAGCTCCCCCCGCGGAGAGACC. It yields the protein CPSSSPRGET. The entire CDR3 sequence reads CPSSSPRGETQYF. The chain employs TRBV7-9 and TRBJ2-5; D unresolved. The missing CDR3 end, 3 residues past where the read stops, is filled in from the germline J gene. CDR3 length equals 13 residues. CDR1 is SEHNR and CDR2 is FQNEAQ in the germline V gene (reference sequence).

This clone was seen at least ten times. The chain's CDR3 is CASSFSGSNTDTQYF. CDR3 bases read: TGTGCCAGCAGCTTTAGCGGGAGCAACACAGATACG. The chain has TRBV7-2 and TRBJ2-3; 9 bases agree with TRBD2. The read ends 3 residues shy of where the CDR3 ends; the end is completed using the germline J gene. V shed 3 bases, J shed 2 bases, and the junction held 3 bases outside the gene matches. Germline V gives CDR1 SGHTA, CDR2 FQGNSA. This CDR3 is built from 15 residues.

A few counts support this clone. CDR3 sequence: CASSYNTDPYGYTF. Incomplete CDR3 DNA: TGCGCCAGCAGCTACAATACAGATCCCTATGGC. The chain employs TRBV5-1 and TRBJ1-2; D call uncertain. Read coverage stops 3 residues before the CDR3 terminus; the germline J gene supplies the remainder. From germline, CDR1 is SGHRS and CDR2 YFSETQ. The CDR3 consists of 14 residues. V was trimmed by 3 bases and J by 4 bases, leaving 13 bases between them. Combining the CDR3 with reference TRBV5-1 and TRBJ1-2 gives the whole variable domain KAGVTQTPRYLIKTRGQQVTLSCSPISGHRSVSWYQQTPGQGLQFLFEYFSETQRNKGNFPGRFSGRQFSNSRSEMNVSTLELGDSALYLCASSYNTDPYGYTFGSGTRLTVV.

This clone was recorded at least ten times. The CDR3 goes on 3 residues after the read ends, and that part is filled in from the germline J gene. The rearrangement links TRBV9 to TRBJ2-7, with D perhaps matching TRBD2 (6 bases). Germline V gene lookup returns CDR1 SGDLS and CDR2 YYNGEE. Trimming pared 4 bases from V and 3 bases from J, leaving 17 bases between. This CDR3 contains 15 residues. The sequenced CDR3 bases are TGTGCCAGCAGCCCCAAGCTGGGGGGTTTCTACGAG. It specifies CASSPKLGGFYE. The full CDR3 protein reads CASSPKLGGFYEQYF.

This clone has just a few counts. The read terminates 3 residues ahead of where the CDR3 ends, so the germline J gene completes it. The rearrangement uses TRBV7-6 and TRBJ2-2, with 11 bases aligning to TRBD2. Germline lookup yields CDR1 SGHVS and CDR2 FNYEAQ. This CDR3 is 14 amino acids long. The covered CDR3 bases are TGTGCCAGCAGCTTAGCTGGCCTAGCGGGAGGG. This codes for CASSLAGLAGG. The whole CDR3 reads CASSLAGLAGGLFF.

This clone occurred many times. Read coverage stops 3 residues before the CDR3 terminus; the germline J gene supplies the remainder. The rearrangement joins TRBV19 to TRBJ2-1; 15 bases are a match to TRBD2. The CDR3 is made up of 17 amino acids. Losses at the gene ends were 5 bases for V and 7 bases for J; bases not matched to a gene: 9. Per the germline V gene, CDR1 is LNHDA and CDR2 is SQIVND (reference sequence). The CDR3 protein is CASSVTGTSGGLNEQFF. CDR3 DNA, as far as it was read: TGTGCCAGTAGTGTGACCGGGACTAGCGGGGGGTTAAATGAG.

The table lists this clone with many counts. The read finishes 3 residues shy of the CDR3 end, and the germline J gene is used to complete it. The chain is built from TRBV29-1 and TRBJ1-5; TRBD1 might be the D (6 bases). The ends were cut back, 6 bases at V and 3 bases at J, with 12 bases in the middle. CDR3 length: 13 amino acids. Germline V gives CDR1 SQVTM, CDR2 ANQGSEA. The CDR3 DNA, read in part, is TGCAGCGTGTCCAGGGGATACAATCAGCCC. Its protein is CSVSRGYNQP. The full-length CDR3 reads as CSVSRGYNQPQHF.

With respect to this clone: The read falls 3 residues short of the CDR3 end, and the missing part is taken from the germline J gene. This chain links TRBV7-3 with TRBJ1-3; TRBD1 might be the D (6 bases). CDR3 length: 15 amino acids. The V end was cut by 5 bases, the J end by 0 bases, with 11 bases between. Looked up from germline, CDR1 is SGHTA and CDR2 is FQGTGA. The covered CDR3 bases are TGTGCCAGCAGCCGAGGACAGCCCTCTGGAAACACC. Translation gives CASSRGQPSGNT. In full, the CDR3 is CASSRGQPSGNTIYF. Looking up the rest from reference TRBV7-3 and TRBJ1-3 gives the full variable domain: GAGVSQTPSNKVTEKGKYVELRCDPISGHTALYWYRQSLGQGPEFLIYFQGTGAADDSGLPNDRFFAVRPEGSVSTLKIQRTERGDSAVYLCASSRGQPSGNTIYFGEGSWLTVV.

In this sample, this clone turned up many times. The CDR3 is cut off 3 residues early in the read; its end comes from the germline J gene. V is TRBV19 and J is TRBJ2-4, with a weak D call TRBD1 (5 bases). V shed 7 bases and J shed 4 bases, with 11 bases lying between them. This CDR3 region has 13 residues. Germline V gene sequence: CDR1 LNHDA, CDR2 SQIVND (reference sequence). The sequenced CDR3 bases are TGTGCCAGTAACCAGGGTCTTAAAAACATT. Its translation is CASNQGLKNI. The full CDR3 is CASNQGLKNIQYF. The full variable domain, with the rest looked up from reference TRBV19 and TRBJ2-4, is DGGITQSPKYLFRKEGQNVTLSCEQNLNHDAMYWYRQDPGQGLRLIYYSQIVNDFQKGDIAEGYSVSREKKESFPLTVTSAQKNPTAFYLCASNQGLKNIQYFGAGTRLSVL.

This clone appeared a few times. Incomplete CDR3 DNA: TGTGCCAGCGCCTTAGAAAAAGTAGTGAACACTGAA. Its translation is CASALEKVVNTE. The full CDR3 reads CASALEKVVNTEAFF. This chain joins TRBV11-3 and TRBJ1-1, with no clear D. The read stops 3 residues short of the end of the CDR3; the missing end is completed from the germline J gene. V shed 8 bases and J shed 0 bases, with 16 bases lying between them. CDR1 and CDR2 (germline): SGHNT, YENEEA. The CDR3 is made up of 15 amino acids.

Turning to this clone: The observed sequence ends 3 residues before the CDR3 terminus, with the missing tail filled in from the germline J gene. This sequence joins TRBV20-1 and TRBJ1-2, with 8 nucleotides matching TRBD1. Germline assignment: CDR1 DFQATT and CDR2 SNEGSKA (reference sequence). Trimming at V came to 5 bases and at J to 4 bases, leaving 3 bases not matched to a gene. This CDR3 comprises 12 residues. The CDR3 region is CSAVQGGYGYTF. Partial CDR3 DNA: TGCAGTGCTGTACAGGGGGGCTATGGC.

This clone was seen repeatedly, ten times or more. A junction end diverges from the germline sequence, so it may reflect a read error. The read halts 3 residues ahead of the CDR3 end, with the missing end drawn from the germline J gene. The chain carries TRBV4-2 and TRBJ2-5; D not certain. Germline V lookup: CDR1 LGHNA, CDR2 YNFKEQ. The CDR3 is 13 amino acids. The CDR3 region is CASSQEIRETQYF. The CDR3 bases that were read are TGCGCCAGCAGCCAAGAGATACGGGAGACC.

This clone was seen ten or more times. With the read ending 3 residues before the CDR3 end, the germline J gene is used to fill in that end. The rearrangement uses TRBV12-3 or TRBV12-4 and TRBJ1-4, with TRBD1 identical over 8 bases. CDR3 length: 14 amino acids. V was clipped by 6 bases and J by 1 base; unmatched bases: 1. Partial CDR3 DNA: TGTGCCAGCAGACAGGGGGTAACTAATGAAAAA. Translation: CASRQGVTNEK. In full, the CDR3 reads CASRQGVTNEKLFF.

The table lists this clone with many counts. Read coverage stops 3 residues before the CDR3 terminus; the germline J gene supplies the remainder. This chain joins TRBV29-1 and TRBJ1-2; 7 bases agree with TRBD1. Losses at the gene ends were 2 bases for V and 6 bases for J; bases not matched to a gene: 0. Germline values: CDR1 SQVTM, CDR2 ANQGSEA. The CDR3 spans 11 residues. The covered CDR3 bases are TGCAGCGTTGAACAGGGGGATGGC. It translates to CSVEQGDG. In full, the CDR3 is CSVEQGDGYTF.

This clone was picked up many times. The CDR3 extends 3 residues past the end of the read, so its final part is completed from the germline J gene. This chain joins TRBV6-2 or TRBV6-3 and TRBJ1-1; 7 nucleotides line up with TRBD1. The CDR3 is made up of 12 amino acids. Germline V gene sequence: CDR1 MNHEY, CDR2 SVGEGT. CDR3 region: CAGPGTERSAFF. CDR3 bases read: TGTGCCGGACCGGGGACAGAGCGTTCT.

This clone was recorded at least ten times. The CDR3 region is CASRSISGQERNIQYF. CDR3 bases read: TGCGCCAGCAGGTCGATCTCAGGACAGGAGCGGAACATT. V is TRBV5-1 and J is TRBJ2-4, with TRBD1 identical over 7 bases. The read gets to within 3 residues of the CDR3 end, and the germline J gene fills in the rest. The CDR3 contains 16 residues. Germline V CDR1 and CDR2: SGHRS, YFSETQ. V lost 5 bases to trimming and J lost 7 bases; unmatched junction nucleotides: 15.

This clone was observed many times. The read gets to within 3 residues of the CDR3 end, and the germline J gene fills in the rest. J is TRBJ2-7 and V is TRBV19; TRBD1 might be the D (5 bases). Looked up from germline, CDR1 is LNHDA and CDR2 is SQIVND (reference sequence). The CDR3 length is 12 residues. V lost 6 bases to trimming and J lost 0 bases, with 6 bases between them. CDR3 DNA (partial): TGTGCCAGTAGGGGGCCCTCCTACGAG. This gives the protein CASRGPSYE. In full, the CDR3 is CASRGPSYEQYF.

This clone has at least ten counts. The sequenced fragment ends 3 residues before the CDR3 boundary, so the rest is inferred from the germline J gene. The chain is built from TRBV4-2 and TRBJ1-6; 7 nucleotides line up with TRBD1. There are 18 residues in the CDR3. V was pared by 1 base and J by 0 bases, with 6 bases of the junction left unmatched. Germline V CDR1 and CDR2: LGHNA, YNFKEQ. This chain's CDR3 is CASSQVLRGSSYNSPLHF. CDR3 DNA, as far as it was read: TGTGCCAGCAGCCAAGTTCTCAGGGGGAGCTCCTATAATTCACCC.

This clone was counted ten times or more. The read ends 3 residues before the CDR3 terminus; that terminus is restored from the germline J gene. The chain recombines TRBV6-2 or TRBV6-3 with TRBJ1-3; D perhaps matches TRBD1 (6 bases). Germline CDR1 and CDR2: MNHEY and SVGEGT. The ends were cut back, 3 bases at V and 5 bases at J, with 20 bases in the middle. CDR3 length equals 17 residues. The CDR3 bases that were read are TGTGCCAGCAGTTATGGCCCGACAGGAGAATATAGAAACACC. The encoded protein is CASSYGPTGEYRNT. The CDR3, in full, reads CASSYGPTGEYRNTIYF.